This TCR beta chain was recorded in a study of tumor and adjacent non-tumor tissue in lung cancer. Study-level information: Aged roughly 30 to 76 years, patients included approximately 11 men and several women with stage I to III disease.

For this clonotype: Its specificity is unknown. Sequence at one end of the junction differs from germline and may be a read error.

General observations from the study: Normal lung showed higher cumulative top 100 clone frequency than tumor. Higher tumor TCR diversity was associated with shorter survival.

Germline assignment: CDR1 LGHNA and CDR2 YSLEER. The CDR3 consists of 17 residues. TCRbeta libraries were built with three rounds of nested PCR, modified from ARM-PCR. Each CDR3 protein gets one entry after TCRdb re-called the multiplex PCR reads with MiXCR. In the table there are 95,000 to 150,000 distinct CDR3 sequences, 55% to 75% of which are singletons. No cell sorting was done before RNA was extracted from the tissue. This receptor was obtained from a young man with non-small cell lung cancer. Sequences were obtained from lung tumor tissue. The rearrangement joins TRBV4-3 to TRBJ2-1; TRBD1 aligns across 9 bases. The CDR3 region has the DNA TGTGCCAGCAGCCCGAGGGTCTTGGGGACAGGGTACATTGAGCAGTTCTTC. This gives the protein CASSPRVLGTGYIEQFF.